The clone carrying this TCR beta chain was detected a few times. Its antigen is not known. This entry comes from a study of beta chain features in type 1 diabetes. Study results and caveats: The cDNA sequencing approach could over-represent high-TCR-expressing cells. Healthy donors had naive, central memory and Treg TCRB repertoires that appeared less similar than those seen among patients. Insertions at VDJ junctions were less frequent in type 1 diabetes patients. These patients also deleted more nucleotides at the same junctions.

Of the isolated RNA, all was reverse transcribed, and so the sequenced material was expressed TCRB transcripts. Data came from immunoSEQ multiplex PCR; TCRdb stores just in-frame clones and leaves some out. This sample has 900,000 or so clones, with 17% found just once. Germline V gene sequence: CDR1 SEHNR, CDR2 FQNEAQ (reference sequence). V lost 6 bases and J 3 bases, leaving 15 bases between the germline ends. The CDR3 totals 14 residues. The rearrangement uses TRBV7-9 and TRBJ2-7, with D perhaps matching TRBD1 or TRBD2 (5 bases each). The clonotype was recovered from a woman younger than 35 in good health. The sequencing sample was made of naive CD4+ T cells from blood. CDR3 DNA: TGTGCCAGCAGTTCCCGGGGCGAAAACTACGAGCAGTACTTC. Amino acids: CASSSRGENYEQYF.